Below, one T cell receptor beta chain is given with its context. Its recognized antigen is unknown. No per-base quality is available; no much larger clone lies one base away. The sample is drawn from a study of Ad26.COV2.S vaccination and SARS-CoV-2 variants listed by TCRdb under 2021. Notes on the research overall: Vaccine-arm donors came from COV1001, a multicentre, randomized, double-blind, placebo-controlled phase I-IIa trial of Ad26.COV2.S in healthy adults. Ad26.COV2.S was given intramuscularly at 5x10^10 or 1x10^11 viral particles, as a single shot or as two shots 56 days apart. TCRbeta repertoire sequencing was used to assess the specificity and breadth of SARS-CoV-2-reactive T cell receptors after Ad26.COV2.S vaccination. A total of around 32 samples were included in the TCR-sequenced set, comprising about 20 Ad26.COV2.S vaccine recipients, 5 placebo recipients and 8 SARS-CoV-2 convalescent individuals. Trial participants were randomized into five groups of five, in which low-dose or high-dose Ad26.COV2.S was given once or twice, or placebo was given on both occasions. Throughout the experiments and outcome assessment, investigators stayed blinded to trial group allocation.

On the study overall, not on this receptor specifically: Vaccine and placebo recipients had comparable non-spike TCR breadth, which fits with the vaccine containing only spike. According to the authors, total T cell responses may have been underestimated by the TCR breadth and depth analyses. After vaccination, substantial breadth of spike-specific CD8+ and CD4+ T cell responses was reported. Higher spike-specific TCR breadth was observed in Ad26.COV2.S recipients than in placebo recipients (P = 0.0014). The study lacked the statistical power to compare responses across vaccine doses or regimens.

TCRbeta CDR3 regions were sequenced with the immunoSEQ Assay. After extraction, genomic DNA underwent amplification by bias-controlled multiplex PCR, followed by high-throughput sequencing. For the original study's pipeline: Collapsing and filtering of sequences were performed to quantify the absolute abundance of each unique TCRbeta CDR3 region. T cell fraction was estimated by normalizing TCRbeta template counts to usable DNA, which was measured by amplifying reference genes present in all nucleated cells. Repertoire TCRs were annotated as SARS-CoV-2-specific by exact matching of V gene, CDR3 amino acid sequence and J gene to a known reactive TCR set. The reference SARS-CoV-2 TCR set was obtained from MIRA and was filtered for enrichment in COVID-19-positive ImmuneCODE repertoires, whereby public or cross-reactive TCRs were removed. Using the MIRA antigens, annotated TCRs were further analysed by specific ORF or by position within an ORF. Breadth was defined as annotated unique rearrangements over total unique productive rearrangements; depth was the summed frequency of those rearrangements. TCR breadth was compared between groups using two-sided Wilcoxon rank-sum tests. The clones in this table, taken by TCRdb from immuneACCESS, are in-frame only. Not every clone is retained; where verified, under half of the shortfall comes from an unresolved V gene, and the cause of the rest is unknown. D and trimming come from the DNA, and the V and J calls and clone size come from that table. For this sample there are a few hundred thousand clones; over 75% appear just once. Of the sample, 1.5% to 2% is held by the ten largest clones.

The treatment or condition label for this specimen denotes: about 20 received Ad26.COV2.S at low or high dose, single or two shots; roughly five received placebo; per-sample allocation not given. Repertoires of vaccine and placebo recipients were sequenced from samples collected on day 63 after the first injection. In Cohort 1b, about 27 adults aged 18-55 years were enrolled at a single site in Boston, USA, between 29 July and 7 August 2020. Ad26.COV2.S was a replication-incompetent adenovirus type 26 vector expressing a prefusion-stabilized SARS-CoV-2 spike protein from the original Wuhan strain. Sequenced here: peripheral blood, sampled in a trial of Ad26.COV2.S vaccine versus placebo. The clonotype originates from a person aged 18-60 years who received the Ad26.COV2.S COVID-19 vaccine or a placebo.

Here the CDR3 is given as CASSLVSGGVLHF. The bases read TGTGCCAGCAGCTTAGTGTCCGGGGGCGTTCTCCACTTT. The chain is encoded by TRBV11-3 joined to TRBJ1-6; D gene: possibly TRBD1, on 6 matching bases. Looking up the germline V gene yields CDR1 SGHNT and CDR2 YENEEA. Between the V and J ends, shortened by 1 base and 16 bases respectively, the junction contains 14 bases. Its CDR3 holds 13 amino acids, cysteine through phenylalanine. The read is trimmed to its CDR3 DNA, 39 bases read in frame from base 1. The CDR3 plus the reference TRBV11-3 and TRBJ1-6 genes for the other parts give the full variable domain: EAGVVQSPRYKIIEKKQPVAFWCNPISGHNTLYWYLQNLGQGPELLIRYENEEAVDDSQLPKDRFSAERLKGVDSTLKIQPAELGDSAVYLCASSLVSGGVLHFGNGTRLTVT.